These T cell receptor beta chains were read from a single sample in a study of blood T cell repertoires in COVID-19. Data came from immunoSEQ multiplex PCR; TCRdb stores just in-frame clones and leaves some out. In the table there are a few hundred thousand clones, approximately 90% of which are singletons. What was sequenced was PBMCs or T cells enriched from blood (not recorded which). The receptors stem from a woman in her twenties or thirties who had recovered from COVID-19. CDR3s include the opening cysteine and the closing phenylalanine or tryptophan. D genes are given only for firm matches. Expanded clones get a size class; other rows say once, few or many, or leave the size out.

J: TRBJ2-2; size: NA; D: NA; V: TRBV25-1; DNA: TGTGCCAGCAGGGATAGTAGCGGTGGCGGGGAGCTGTTTTTT; CDR3: CASRDSSGGGELFF
J: TRBJ1-2; size: NA; D: NA; V: TRBV3-1/TRBV3-2; DNA: TGTGCCAGCAGCACGGGAAACTTGGGAGGCTACACCTTC; CDR3: CASSTGNLGGYTF
J: TRBJ1-2; size: NA; D: NA; V: TRBV12-5; DNA: TGTGCTAGTGGTTGGGGGGGTAACGTCGATGGCTACACCTTC; CDR3: CASGWGGNVDGYTF
J: TRBJ2-7; size: NA; D: NA; V: TRBV30; DNA: TGTGCCTGGAGTAAAGGGGACACCAACTACGAGCAGTACTTC; CDR3: CAWSKGDTNYEQYF
J: TRBJ1-2; size: once; D: NA; V: TRBV5-1; DNA: TGCGCCAGCAGCTCTTCTTCACTTTTCGACACCGCTATAACCTTC; CDR3: CASSSSSLFDTAITF
J: TRBJ1-2; size: NA; D: NA; V: TRBV19; DNA: TGTGCCAGTAGTATTGGTTCTGAGTATGGCTACACCTTC; CDR3: CASSIGSEYGYTF
J: TRBJ2-2; size: NA; D: TRBD1; V: TRBV11-3; DNA: TGTGCCAGCAGCCTCCGGACAGGACGGAGGACCGGGGAGCTGTTTTTT; CDR3: CASSLRTGRRTGELFF
J: TRBJ1-3; size: NA; D: TRBD1; V: TRBV9; DNA: TGTGCCAGCAGCCCAGACAGGGGCTCTGGAAACACCATATATTTT; CDR3: CASSPDRGSGNTIYF
J: TRBJ1-4; size: NA; D: TRBD1; V: TRBV11-2; DNA: TGTGCCAGCAGCCAAGTGACAGGGGGTCTTGAAAAACTGTTTTTT; CDR3: CASSQVTGGLEKLFF
J: TRBJ1-5; size: NA; D: NA; V: TRBV10-2; DNA: TGCGCCAGCAGTGATCGGGGGGGCGACCAGCCCCAGCATTTT; CDR3: CASSDRGGDQPQHF
J: TRBJ2-1; size: few; D: NA; V: TRBV9; DNA: TGTGCCAGCAGCGTTGGGGGTAGGGGGGGAGGCAATGAGCAGTTCTTC; CDR3: CASSVGGRGGGNEQFF
J: TRBJ2-1; size: NA; D: NA; V: TRBV20-1; DNA: TGCAGTGCTAGTCGGGGTAGCTCCTACAATGAGCAGTTCTTC; CDR3: CSASRGSSYNEQFF
J: TRBJ1-6; size: once; D: NA; V: TRBV11-2; DNA: TGTGCCAGCAGCTTATCCGGTTCACCCCTCCACTTT; CDR3: CASSLSGSPLHF
J: TRBJ1-2; size: NA; D: NA; V: TRBV7-9; DNA: TGTGCCAGCAGCTTAGCTATTCGTGGCTACACCTTC; CDR3: CASSLAIRGYTF
J: TRBJ1-5; size: NA; D: NA; V: TRBV30; DNA: TGTGCCTGGAGTTCGGGGCGGGGGGTCCAGCCCCAGCATTTT; CDR3: CAWSSGRGVQPQHF
J: TRBJ1-1; size: once; D: NA; V: TRBV6-6; DNA: TGTGCCAGCACTCCGGACACCCGCACTGAAGCTTTCTTT; CDR3: CASTPDTRTEAFF
J: TRBJ1-4; size: once; D: NA; V: TRBV4-2; DNA: TGTGCCAGCAGCCAAGCTGGGAGTGGGGCAACTAATGAAAAACTGTTTTTT; CDR3: CASSQAGSGATNEKLFF
J: TRBJ1-1; size: NA; D: NA; V: TRBV30; DNA: TGTGCCTGGAGTTCGGGGTTATGGAACACTGAAGCTTTCTTT; CDR3: CAWSSGLWNTEAFF
J: TRBJ2-1; size: NA; D: NA; V: TRBV6-2/TRBV6-3; DNA: TGTGCCAGCAGTTACTCGTACTCTTCTATGGAGCAGTTCTTC; CDR3: CASSYSYSSMEQFF
J: TRBJ2-3; size: NA; D: NA; V: TRBV30; DNA: TGTGCCTGGCTGCGGTGGGGCACAGATACGCAGTATTTT; CDR3: CAWLRWGTDTQYF
J: TRBJ1-2; size: NA; D: TRBD1; V: TRBV19; DNA: TGTGCCAGTAGTATAACCCGGACAGGGGGTAACTATGGCTACACCTTC; CDR3: CASSITRTGGNYGYTF
J: TRBJ1-5; size: NA; D: NA; V: TRBV2; DNA: TGTGCCAGCAGTTTCAGCGGCTCGTATCAGCCCCAGCATTTT; CDR3: CASSFSGSYQPQHF
J: TRBJ2-1; size: NA; D: NA; V: TRBV5-1; DNA: TGCGCCAGCAGCTTGTCGACAAGCTCCTACAATGAGCAGTTCTTC; CDR3: CASSLSTSSYNEQFF
J: TRBJ2-6; size: NA; D: NA; V: TRBV3-1/TRBV3-2; DNA: TGTGCCAGCAGGAGATCTGGGGCCAACGTCCTGACTTTC; CDR3: CASRRSGANVLTF
J: TRBJ2-4; size: NA; D: TRBD2; V: TRBV7-2; DNA: TGTGCCAGCAGCTTAGCGACTAGCGGGGGAGGTAGAAACATTCAGTACTTC; CDR3: CASSLATSGGGRNIQYF
J: TRBJ1-4; size: NA; D: NA; V: TRBV29-1; DNA: TGCAGCGTGAACCAGGAGGGGAGGGGTGAAAAACTGTTTTTT; CDR3: CSVNQEGRGEKLFF
J: TRBJ2-3; size: NA; D: TRBD2; V: TRBV2; DNA: TGTGCCAGCACGGGACTAGCGGGGTCCACAGATACGCAGTATTTT; CDR3: CASTGLAGSTDTQYF
J: TRBJ2-1; size: NA; D: TRBD2; V: TRBV5-4; DNA: TGTGCCAGCAGCTTGGGGACTAGTGGCTTTGTTGAGCAGTTCTTC; CDR3: CASSLGTSGFVEQFF
J: TRBJ1-2; size: NA; D: NA; V: TRBV30; DNA: TGTGCCTGGAGTGTACGAGGGGGTCCCTATGGCTACACCTTC; CDR3: CAWSVRGGPYGYTF
J: TRBJ1-1; size: NA; D: NA; V: TRBV7-6; DNA: TGTGCCAGCAGCCTCGGGGGAGTTGCTGAAGCTTTCTTT; CDR3: CASSLGGVAEAFF
J: TRBJ1-5; size: NA; D: NA; V: TRBV9; DNA: TGTGCCAGCAGCGTAGGTGGGGCAGGTCAGCCCCAGCATTTT; CDR3: CASSVGGAGQPQHF
J: TRBJ1-4; size: NA; D: TRBD1; V: TRBV6-5; DNA: TGTGCCAGCACCGGGACAGGGCGCGGGATGGAAAAACTGTTTTTT; CDR3: CASTGTGRGMEKLFF
J: TRBJ2-2; size: few; D: NA; V: TRBV5-1; DNA: TGCGCCAGCAACCCCCTAGCTGGCGGGGAGCTGTTTTTT; CDR3: CASNPLAGGELFF
J: TRBJ1-3; size: NA; D: NA; V: TRBV5-6; DNA: TGTGCCAGCAGCACCACAGGACCCCAGAGCTCTGGAAACACCATATATTTT; CDR3: CASSTTGPQSSGNTIYF
J: TRBJ1-1; size: few; D: TRBD1; V: TRBV5-6; DNA: TGTGCCAGCTCACTTAGGACAGGGAACACTGAAGCTTTCTTT; CDR3: CASSLRTGNTEAFF
J: TRBJ1-2; size: NA; D: NA; V: TRBV7-6; DNA: TGTGCCAGCAGCTTAGAGCCGGGGTCCGGCTACACCTTC; CDR3: CASSLEPGSGYTF
J: TRBJ2-7; size: NA; D: NA; V: TRBV7-9; DNA: TGTGCCAGCAGCTTTCAAGCTTACGAGCAGTACTTC; CDR3: CASSFQAYEQYF
J: TRBJ1-6; size: NA; D: TRBD1; V: TRBV9; DNA: TGTGCCAGCAGCGTAACAGGGGAAGGCAATTCACCCCTCCACTTT; CDR3: CASSVTGEGNSPLHF
J: TRBJ2-5; size: NA; D: TRBD2; V: TRBV9; DNA: TGTGCCAGCAGCCTCACCTTAGCGGGGCAAGAGACCCAGTACTTC; CDR3: CASSLTLAGQETQYF
J: TRBJ1-2; size: once; D: NA; V: TRBV3-1/TRBV3-2; DNA: TGTGCCAGCAGCCAAGATGATTACAGGGACCGGGTTGGCTACACCTTC; CDR3: CASSQDDYRDRVGYTF
J: TRBJ1-3; size: NA; D: NA; V: TRBV10-3; DNA: TGTGCCATCAGTGACCGGGATTCTGGAAACACCATATATTTT; CDR3: CAISDRDSGNTIYF
J: TRBJ1-5; size: NA; D: NA; V: TRBV27; DNA: TGTGCCAGCAGTTTATCGGGCCACAATCAGCCCCAGCATTTT; CDR3: CASSLSGHNQPQHF
J: TRBJ2-7; size: NA; D: TRBD1; V: TRBV18; DNA: TGTGCCAGCTCACTGGGACAGGGGTTTTTAGCGCAGTACTTC; CDR3: CASSLGQGFLAQYF
J: TRBJ2-5; size: NA; D: NA; V: TRBV19; DNA: TGTGCCACCGGCCGGAGGCAAGAGACCCAGTACTTC; CDR3: CATGRRQETQYF
J: TRBJ1-4; size: NA; D: NA; V: TRBV5-1; DNA: TGCGCCAGCAGCTTGAGGACAGACGAAAAACTGTTTTTT; CDR3: CASSLRTDEKLFF
J: TRBJ2-1; size: NA; D: TRBD2; V: TRBV11-1; DNA: TGTGCCAGCACCAAAGCGGGGGGCAACAATGAGCAGTTCTTC; CDR3: CASTKAGGNNEQFF
J: TRBJ1-3; size: NA; D: NA; V: TRBV6-5; DNA: TGTGCCAGCAGTTACGACAGAGTCTCTGGAAACACCATATATTTT; CDR3: CASSYDRVSGNTIYF
J: TRBJ1-1; size: once; D: NA; V: TRBV12-3/TRBV12-4; DNA: TGTGCCAGTAGGAGACAGACGTACACTGAAGCTTTCTTT; CDR3: CASRRQTYTEAFF
J: TRBJ1-4; size: NA; D: NA; V: TRBV6-5; DNA: TGTGCCAGCAAACAGCCTAATGAAAAACTGTTTTTT; CDR3: CASKQPNEKLFF